This T cell receptor (beta chain) was identified in a study of blood T cell repertoires in COVID-19 (dated by TCRdb to between 2020 and 2021). Study-level background: Samples covering the acute and convalescent phases of COVID-19 were provided by collaborators in the United States, Italy and Spain. Samples were obtained from the ongoing ImmuneRACE study (first 160 participants) and from about 1,300 subjects provided by 6 global collaborators. The repertoires were released in a freely available public database intended as a resource for research on the immune response to SARS-CoV-2. The material from the prospective study consisted of cDNA or gDNA derived from T cells, B-cell-depleted T cells, or PBMCs. Nearly every sample came with metadata listing a de-identified subject ID, COVID-19 status, age in years and sex. Where available, HLA class I and class II types were taken from metadata supplied by the sample provider and were not determined by assay-based typing. Deeply sampled blood TCRbeta repertoires from subjects exposed to, actively infected with, or recovered from COVID-19 were included in the dataset. Broader findings and caveats from the paper: How much clinical and demographic metadata was included differed by source and by participant, and the metadata was provided uncurated.

One collaborating source in Seattle enrolled patients while the patients were actively infected and followed the patients over time throughout the course of disease. Whole blood was collected in K2EDTA tubes by collaborating institutions according to the institutions' own protocols. For TCRbeta analysis, collaborator samples were shipped as frozen whole blood, as isolated PBMCs, or as DNA extracted from either sample type. Comment on this clone: There is no known antigen for this receptor. The input lacks base qualities; no much larger clone sits a single base away.

TCRbeta CDR3 regions were amplified from genomic DNA using the immunoSEQ Assay, a bias-controlled multiplex PCR. Turning to the authors' computational methods: Nucleated cell counts per sample were estimated from amplification of reference gene primers within the assay. To quantify the absolute abundance of each unique TCRbeta CDR3 rearrangement, sequence reads were collapsed and filtered. For each sample, productive Simpson clonality was calculated as the square root of Simpson's diversity index across productive rearrangements. TCRdb carries this immuneACCESS record with in-frame sequences only. Its versions omit some clonotypes, under half of them owing to an unresolved V gene in the studies checked, with the rest unexplained. Clonal size and the V and J genes are those of that table, whereas D and trimming came from the DNA. The sample data list approximately 500,000 clones, and roughly 89% of these were observed just once. The top ten clonotypes cover about 1% of the sample.

The germline V gene (reference sequence) yields SGHNT for CDR1 and YYREEE for CDR2. V sheds 4 bases and J sheds 4 bases, leaving 14 bases between their ends. Measured from the cysteine to the phenylalanine, the CDR3 is 15 residues long. Here the CDR3 DNA is all that survives: 45 bases in frame from base 1. This TCR derives from a man between 18 and 35 years old with COVID-19, enrolled during active disease. The rearranged segments are TRBV5-4 and TRBJ2-2; TRBD1 is possibly the D segment (7 matching bases). The specimen was peripheral blood. The nucleotide sequence reads TGTGCCAGCAGCCGACAGGGAGCGGGCACCGGGGAGCTGTTTTTT. The encoded protein is CASSRQGAGTGELFF.